These 8 T cell receptor beta chains were all obtained from the same sample, sequenced in a study of blood T cell repertoires in COVID-19. TCRdb's copy holds only in-frame clones and misses some; the assay was immunoSEQ multiplex PCR. The table records roughly 150,000 clones, approximately 78% of them present only once. Sample: peripheral blood. These TCRs come from a woman of 80 years or more with acute or convalescent COVID-19.

This chain joins TRBV28 and TRBJ1-4; 9 nucleotides line up with TRBD1. Germline V CDR1 and CDR2: MDHEN, SYDVKM. The junction had 6 bases not matched to a gene; V was cut back by 4 bases and J by 0 bases. The CDR3 spans 17 residues. The CDR3 DNA is TGTGCCAGCAGTTCCCTAGACAGGGGGGCAACTAATGAAAAACTGTTTTTT. It translates to CASSSLDRGATNEKLFF. Together with reference TRBV28 and TRBJ1-4, the CDR3 gives the full variable domain: DVKVTQSSRYLVKRTGEKVFLECVQDMDHENMFWYRQDPGLGLRLIYFSYDVKMKEKGDIPEGYSVSREKKERFSLILESASTNQTSMYLCASSSLDRGATNEKLFFGSGTQLSVL.

This clone was counted a single time. J is TRBJ1-1 and V is TRBV18; the D is unclear. V was shortened by 2 bases and J by 3 bases, with 16 bases between the two germline ends. The CDR3 is 16 amino acids. From germline, CDR1 is KGHSH and CDR2 LQKENI. CDR3 DNA: TGTGCCAGCTCACCAGGAGTCCCGACGGGATACACTGAAGCTTTCTTT. Protein product: CASSPGVPTGYTEAFF.

The gene calls are TRBV16 and TRBJ2-3; D is ambiguous. This CDR3 spans 12 amino acids. Per germline, CDR1 KGHSY and CDR2 FQNENV. Trimming stripped 2 bases from V and 6 bases from J, with 6 bases between. Here the CDR3 DNA reads TGTGCCAGCAGCCAACGGTCGGATACGCAGTATTTT. Translating it yields CASSQRSDTQYF.

The rearrangement joins TRBV18 to TRBJ2-1, with 9 nucleotides matching TRBD1. Germline-derived CDR1 and CDR2 are KGHSH and LQKENI. Germline trimming cut 0 bases from V and 1 base from J; bases unmatched to any gene: 1. The CDR3 has 16 residues. CDR3 residues: CASSPPDRGSYNEQFF. CDR3 DNA: TGTGCCAGCTCACCACCAGACAGGGGGTCCTACAATGAGCAGTTCTTC.

The CDR3, as DNA: TGTGCCATCAGTGACCAGGGTGGACAGGGACCGATGAACACTGAAGCTTTCTTT. Translated: CAISDQGGQGPMNTEAFF. The chain couples TRBV10-3 to TRBJ1-1; TRBD1 aligns across 8 bases. CDR3 length: 18 amino acids. Germline-derived CDR1 and CDR2 are ENHRY and SYGVKD. J gave up 0 bases and V 3 bases, and 12 bases lay outside the gene matches.

This chain joins TRBV28 and TRBJ2-7; TRBD2 might be the D (5 bases). Germline CDR1 MDHEN, CDR2 SYDVKM. V shed 5 bases and J shed 4 bases, with 21 bases lying between them. There are 16 residues in the CDR3. This CDR3 is CASSPPPGLNRYEQYF. The CDR3 coding sequence is TGTGCCAGCAGTCCCCCCCCGGGGTTAAATAGATACGAGCAGTACTTC.

The chain couples TRBV28 to TRBJ1-4, with a tentative D call TRBD1 (5 bases). CDR3 length equals 16 residues. Trimming stripped 3 bases from V and 2 bases from J, with 13 bases between. Germline V CDR1 and CDR2: MDHEN, SYDVKM. CDR3: CASSFLRGSTNEKLFF. In DNA form, the CDR3 reads TGTGCCAGCAGTTTCTTACGGGGGTCGACTAATGAAAAACTGTTTTTT.

The chain links TRBV6-5 to TRBJ2-7, with a weak D call TRBD1 (6 bases). Germline-derived CDR1 and CDR2 are MNHEY and SVGAGI. With 10 bases removed from V and 3 bases from J, the gap between germline ends came to 22 bases. The CDR3 loop spans 15 amino acids. The CDR3 loop is CATEVRQDMDYEQYF. As DNA, the CDR3 is TGTGCCACCGAGGTCCGACAGGATATGGACTACGAGCAGTACTTC.